The clone carrying this T cell receptor (beta chain) was recorded a few times. Antigen specificity is unknown. This entry belongs to a study of cytomegalovirus exposure and HLA in healthy donors. The PCR contained 60 Vbeta and 13 Jbeta primers. Clones were read by immunoSEQ multiplex PCR, and TCRdb kept only the in-frame ones, dropping some. The table has about 140,000 clones, approximately 8.9% seen once. The study's findings and limits: CMV serostatus alone was available as immune exposure information.

The CDR3 consists of 13 residues. V was cut by 2 bases and J by 7 bases, with 8 bases left in between. CDR1 SGHTA and CDR2 FQGNSA come from the germline V gene. The receptor comes from a woman aged 40 to 50 in good health and CMV-seropositive. The chain has TRBV7-2 and TRBJ1-4; D gene unclear. What was sequenced was PBMCs. The CDR3 nucleotides read TGTGCCAGCAGCTTATTCCGGGGTGAAAAACTGTTTTTT. Protein: CASSLFRGEKLFF.